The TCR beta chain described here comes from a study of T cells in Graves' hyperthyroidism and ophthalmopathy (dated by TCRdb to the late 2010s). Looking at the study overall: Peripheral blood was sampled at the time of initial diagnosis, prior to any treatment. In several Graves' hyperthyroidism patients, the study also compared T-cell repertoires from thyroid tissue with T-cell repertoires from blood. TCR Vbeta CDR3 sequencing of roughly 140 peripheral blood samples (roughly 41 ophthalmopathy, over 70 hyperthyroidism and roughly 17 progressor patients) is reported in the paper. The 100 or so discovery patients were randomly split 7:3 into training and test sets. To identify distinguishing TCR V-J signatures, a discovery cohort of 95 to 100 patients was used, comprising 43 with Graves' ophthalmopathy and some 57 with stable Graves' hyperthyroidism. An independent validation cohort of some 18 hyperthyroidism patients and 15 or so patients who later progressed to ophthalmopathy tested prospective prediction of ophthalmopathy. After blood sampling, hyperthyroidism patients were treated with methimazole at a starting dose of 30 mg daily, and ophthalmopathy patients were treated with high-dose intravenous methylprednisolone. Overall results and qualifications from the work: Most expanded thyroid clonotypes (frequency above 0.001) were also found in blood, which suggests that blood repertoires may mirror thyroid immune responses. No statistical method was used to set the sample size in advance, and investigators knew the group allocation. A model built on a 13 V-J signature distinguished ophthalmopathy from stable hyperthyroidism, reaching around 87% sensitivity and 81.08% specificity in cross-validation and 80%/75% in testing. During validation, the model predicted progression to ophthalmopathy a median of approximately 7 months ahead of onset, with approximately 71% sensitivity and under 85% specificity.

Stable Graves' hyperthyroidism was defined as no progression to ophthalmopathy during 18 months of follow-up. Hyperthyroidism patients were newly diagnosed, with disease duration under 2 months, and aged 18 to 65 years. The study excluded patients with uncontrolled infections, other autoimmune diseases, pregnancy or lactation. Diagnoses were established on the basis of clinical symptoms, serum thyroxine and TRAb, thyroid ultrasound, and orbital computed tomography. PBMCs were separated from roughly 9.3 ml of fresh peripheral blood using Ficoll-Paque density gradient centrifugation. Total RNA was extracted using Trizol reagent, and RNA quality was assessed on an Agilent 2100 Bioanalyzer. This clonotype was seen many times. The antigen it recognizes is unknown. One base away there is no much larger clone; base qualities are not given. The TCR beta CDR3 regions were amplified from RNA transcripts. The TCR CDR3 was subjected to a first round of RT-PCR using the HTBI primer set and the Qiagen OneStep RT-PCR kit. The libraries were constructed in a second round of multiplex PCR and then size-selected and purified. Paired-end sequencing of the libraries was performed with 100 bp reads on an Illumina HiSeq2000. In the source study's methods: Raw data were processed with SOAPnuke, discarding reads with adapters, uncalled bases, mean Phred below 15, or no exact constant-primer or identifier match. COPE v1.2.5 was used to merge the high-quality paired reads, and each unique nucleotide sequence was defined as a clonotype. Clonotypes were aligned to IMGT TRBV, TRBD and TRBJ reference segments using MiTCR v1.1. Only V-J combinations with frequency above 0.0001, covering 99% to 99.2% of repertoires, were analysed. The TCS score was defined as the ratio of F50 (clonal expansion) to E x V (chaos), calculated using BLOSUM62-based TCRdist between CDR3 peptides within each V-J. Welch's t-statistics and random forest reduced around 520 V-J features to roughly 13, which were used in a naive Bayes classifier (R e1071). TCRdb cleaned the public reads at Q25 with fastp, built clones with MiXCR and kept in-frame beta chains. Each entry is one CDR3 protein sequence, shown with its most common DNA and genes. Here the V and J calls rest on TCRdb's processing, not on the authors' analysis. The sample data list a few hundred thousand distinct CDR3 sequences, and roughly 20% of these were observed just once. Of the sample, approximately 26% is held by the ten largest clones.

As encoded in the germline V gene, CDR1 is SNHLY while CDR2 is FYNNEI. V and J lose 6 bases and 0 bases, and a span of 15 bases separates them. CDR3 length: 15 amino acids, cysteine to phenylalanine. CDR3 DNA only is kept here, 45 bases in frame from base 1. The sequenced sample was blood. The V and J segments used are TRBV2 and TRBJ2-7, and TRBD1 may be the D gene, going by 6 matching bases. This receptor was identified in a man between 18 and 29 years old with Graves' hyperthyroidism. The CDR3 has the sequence CASRVGQSDSYEQYF. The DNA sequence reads TGTGCCAGCAGAGTCGGACAGTCCGACTCCTACGAGCAGTACTTC. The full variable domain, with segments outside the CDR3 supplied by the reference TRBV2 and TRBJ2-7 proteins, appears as EPEVTQTPSHQVTQMGQEVILRCVPISNHLYFYWYRQILGQKVEFLVSFYNNEISEKSEIFDDQFSVERPDGSNFTLKIRSTKLEDSAMYFCASRVGQSDSYEQYFGPGTRLTVT.